This TCR beta chain was retrieved from a study of CD8+ T cells in alopecia areata. About the study: Dosing spanned 6 to 18 months on tofacitinib, then 6 months off drug.

Whole-study results and caveats: Among patients, TCR sharing was less clear than in mice, a difference possibly due in part to HLA diversity in the patient population. Alopecia totalis/universalis scalp especially showed more expanded CD8+ clones than normal scalp.

cDNA serving as the sequencing template came from extracted, reverse transcribed RNA. Libraries were prepared by immunoSEQ multiplex PCR; TCRdb keeps only in-frame clonotypes and omits some of them. The table records some 170,000 clones, roughly 60% of them present only once. To note about this clone: Its antigen is not known.

Germline CDR1 and CDR2: SGHAT and FQNNGV. Trimming removed 2 bases at V and 0 bases at J, with 8 bases between. The CDR3 covers 14 residues. V is TRBV11-2 and J is TRBJ2-7; D ambiguous. This specimen was CD4+ T cells sorted from blood, taken at week 0. This receptor was taken from a human donor with alopecia areata. CDR3 protein: CASSLSQLSYEQYF. In nucleotides, the CDR3 is TGTGCCAGCAGCTTAAGCCAGCTCTCCTACGAGCAGTACTTC.